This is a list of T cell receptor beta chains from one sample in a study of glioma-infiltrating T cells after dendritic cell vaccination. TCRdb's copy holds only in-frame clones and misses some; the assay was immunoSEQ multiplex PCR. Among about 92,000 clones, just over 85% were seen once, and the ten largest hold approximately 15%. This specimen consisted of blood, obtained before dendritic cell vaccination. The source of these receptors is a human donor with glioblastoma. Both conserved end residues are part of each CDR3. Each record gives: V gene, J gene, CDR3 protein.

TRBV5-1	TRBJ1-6	CASSRDRLNSPLHF
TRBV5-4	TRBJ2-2	CASSLEGGTGELFF
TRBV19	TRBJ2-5	CASSGNGVGQTQYF
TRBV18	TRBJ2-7	CASSPLGVETNSYEQYF
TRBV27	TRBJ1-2	CASTSRTGSNYGYTF
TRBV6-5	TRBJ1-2	CASSYREGSYGYTF
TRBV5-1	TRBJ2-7	CASSLSNDRKRTYEQYF
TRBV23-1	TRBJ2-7	CASSHLKTLAGNELYEQYF
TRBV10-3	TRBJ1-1	CAISDPGQTNTEAFF
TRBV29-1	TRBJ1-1	CSVEGTGGLNTEAFF
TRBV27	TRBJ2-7	CASSLFGYEQYF
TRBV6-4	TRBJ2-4	CASRARQGKENIQYF
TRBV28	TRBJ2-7	CASSSPVKANFEQYF
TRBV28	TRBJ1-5	CASSLSGKHQPQHF
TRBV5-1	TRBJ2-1	CASRISDNEQFF
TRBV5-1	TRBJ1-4	CASSFSATNEKLFF
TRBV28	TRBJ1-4	CASSAQGALTNEKLFF
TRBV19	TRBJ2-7	CASSIDRGNEQYF
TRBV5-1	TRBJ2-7	CASSSLRVGGEQYF
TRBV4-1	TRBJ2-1	CASSRQRDYNEQFF
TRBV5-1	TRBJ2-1	CASSLPSGAYNEQFF
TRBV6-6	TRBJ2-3	CASSYWQSSTDTQYF
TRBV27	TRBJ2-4	CASSLYSLGIQYF
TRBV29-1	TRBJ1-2	CSVAPQGPYGYTF
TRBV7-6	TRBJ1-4	CASSFAKQEKLFF
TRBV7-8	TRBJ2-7	CASSPRWGPLYEQYF
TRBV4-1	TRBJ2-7	CASSQAGGNYEQYF
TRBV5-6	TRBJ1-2	CASFLQGNNYGYTF
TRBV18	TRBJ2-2	CASSPTGAGELFF
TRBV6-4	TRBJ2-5	CASSETSLGTQYF
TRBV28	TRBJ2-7	CASSLLSEQYF
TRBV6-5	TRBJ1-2	CASSRQGANYGYTF
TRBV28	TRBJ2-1	CASSRTGRNEQFF
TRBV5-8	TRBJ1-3	CASSLEDTDGNTIYF
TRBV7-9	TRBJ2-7	CASSHDRAEQYF
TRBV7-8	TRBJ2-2	CASSLDPGLGGTGELFF
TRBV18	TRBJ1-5	CASSPPGGNDQPQHF
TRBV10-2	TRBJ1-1	CASTFGLGNTEAFF
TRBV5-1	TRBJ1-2	CASSLQGGYGYTF
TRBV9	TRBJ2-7	CASSVGLASDEQYF
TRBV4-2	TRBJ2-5	CASSFGTNLEQETQYF
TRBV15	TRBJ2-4	CATSRGRVQGAKNIQYF
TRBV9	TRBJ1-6	CASSVERNSPLHF
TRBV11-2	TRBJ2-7	CASSLGQQAYEQYF
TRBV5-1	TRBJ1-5	CASSPEGQGPNQPQHF
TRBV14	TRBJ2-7	CASSQVVSGSRYEQYF
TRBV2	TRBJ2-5	CASSERRGRGQETQYF
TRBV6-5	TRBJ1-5	CASRAGGGQPQHF
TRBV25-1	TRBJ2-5	CASSEGGYQETQYF
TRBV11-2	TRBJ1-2	CASSLLGTGGYGYTF
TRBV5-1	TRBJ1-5	CASSLGGSNQPQHF
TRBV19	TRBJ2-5	CASSTLGQGQYF
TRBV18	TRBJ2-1	CASISSGTGTYNEQFF